This is a list of T cell receptor beta chains from one sample in a study of OX40 agonist ivuxolimab in advanced cancers. Assay: immunoSEQ multiplex PCR; the TCRdb copy retains only in-frame clones and omits some. The sample contains some 45,000 clones, about 89% of which appear only once. The specimen comprised CD4+ or CD8+ T cells sorted from blood, sampled in a trial of the OX40 agonist ivuxolimab. Receptors were obtained from an adult with an advanced solid tumor such as melanoma, head and neck, liver or kidney cancer. The CDR3 runs from the conserved cysteine through the conserved F or W. D genes are given only for firm matches. Clone size, where shown, is once, few, many, or a class for clones that have expanded.

cdr3_length	j_call	clone_size	d_call	v_call	cdr3_aa	cdr3_nt
13	TRBJ2-7	NA	TRBD2	TRBV19	CASSPGGGYEQYF	TGTGCCAGTAGCCCCGGGGGAGGGTACGAGCAGTACTTC
15	TRBJ1-1	NA	TRBD1	TRBV5-1	CASSFQGALNTEAFF	TGCGCCAGCAGCTTTCAGGGGGCCCTGAACACTGAAGCTTTCTTT
15	TRBJ1-4	NA	TRBD1	TRBV4-3	CASSPGQGRREKLFF	TGCGCCAGCAGCCCAGGACAGGGTAGACGTGAAAAACTGTTTTTT
15	TRBJ2-1	NA	NA	TRBV9	CASSVDLSSYNEQFF	TGTGCCAGCAGCGTAGACCTGAGCTCCTACAATGAGCAGTTCTTC
16	TRBJ1-4	NA	TRBD1	TRBV7-2	CASSPGTESYNEKLFF	TGTGCCAGCAGCCCGGGGACAGAATCCTATAATGAAAAACTGTTTTTT
16	TRBJ2-7	NA	TRBD1	TRBV11-2	CASSPLTGGSSYEQYF	TGTGCCAGCAGCCCCCTGACAGGGGGTTCCTCCTACGAGCAGTACTTC
15	TRBJ2-1	NA	NA	TRBV19	CASRMWGDSYNEQFF	TGTGCCAGTAGAATGTGGGGGGACTCCTACAATGAGCAGTTCTTC
17	TRBJ2-2	once	NA	TRBV18	CANSQLSGTLNTGELFF	TGTGCCAACAGCCAACTTTCCGGGACATTGAACACCGGGGAGCTGTTTTTT
15	TRBJ2-1	NA	TRBD2	TRBV18	CASFLITGTRGEQFF	TGTGCCAGCTTCCTAATTACCGGGACTAGGGGTGAGCAGTTCTTC
11	TRBJ1-1	NA	NA	TRBV25-1	CASSVTAEAFF	TGTGCCAGCAGTGTGACAGCTGAAGCTTTCTTT
17	TRBJ1-2	NA	TRBD1	TRBV7-2	CASSSFRDRGENYGYTF	TGTGCCAGCAGCTCCTTCCGGGACAGGGGTGAGAACTATGGCTACACCTTC
14	TRBJ2-2	NA	NA	TRBV19	CASSPRQGGGELFF	TGTGCCAGTAGTCCCCGGCAGGGTGGAGGGGAGCTGTTTTTT
13	TRBJ1-2	NA	TRBD1	TRBV27	CASSLQGGYGYTF	TGTGCCAGCAGTTTACAGGGGGGCTATGGCTACACCTTC
14	TRBJ1-5	NA	NA	TRBV6-1	CASSEWQENQPQHF	TGTGCCAGCAGTGAATGGCAGGAGAATCAGCCCCAGCATTTT
16	TRBJ2-5	NA	NA	TRBV7-9	CASSLLPLDSQETQYF	TGTGCCAGCAGCCTCTTACCTCTCGACAGCCAAGAGACCCAGTACTTC
15	TRBJ2-1	NA	NA	TRBV21-1	CASVCGGAPYNEQFF	TGTGCCAGCGTATGCGGGGGGGCCCCCTACAATGAGCAGTTCTTC
12	TRBJ2-7	NA	NA	TRBV5-5	CASSLGDYEQYF	TGTGCCAGCAGTCTCGGCGACTACGAGCAGTACTTC
16	TRBJ2-3	NA	TRBD2	TRBV6-9	CASSPWGAGGPTTQYF	TGTGCCAGCAGTCCGTGGGGAGCGGGGGGTCCCACTACGCAGTATTTT
16	TRBJ1-1	NA	TRBD1	TRBV5-6	CASSLLGPGGNTEAFF	TGTGCCAGCAGCTTGTTGGGGCCAGGGGGTAACACTGAAGCTTTCTTT
15	TRBJ1-3	NA	NA	TRBV7-9	CASSLVRAAGNTIYF	TGTGCCAGCAGCTTAGTCAGGGCTGCCGGAAACACCATATATTTT
16	TRBJ1-1	NA	NA	TRBV28	CASRGNLPGIGTEAFF	TGTGCCAGCAGGGGCAACCTCCCAGGTATTGGCACTGAAGCTTTCTTT
14	TRBJ2-1	NA	NA	TRBV4-3	CASSQEWRGNEQFF	TGCGCCAGCAGCCAAGAATGGAGGGGGAATGAGCAGTTCTTC
15	TRBJ2-7	once	NA	TRBV7-6	CASSSPGGPPYEQYF	TGTGCCAGCAGCTCCCCGGGCGGGCCACCCTACGAGCAGTACTTC
12	TRBJ2-1	once	TRBD2	TRBV27	CASSPGGTTFLF	TGTGCCAGCTCCCCGGGGGGGACAACTTTTCTCTTC
14	TRBJ1-3	NA	NA	TRBV5-8	CASSLNSNGDTIYF	TGTGCCAGCAGCTTAAATTCTAATGGGGACACCATATATTTT
15	TRBJ1-1	NA	TRBD1	TRBV10-3	CAISAAGTANTEAFF	TGTGCCATCAGCGCAGCCGGGACAGCAAACACTGAAGCTTTCTTT
14	TRBJ1-4	NA	TRBD1	TRBV5-6	CASSYGTGHEKLFF	TGTGCCAGCAGTTACGGGACAGGGCATGAAAAACTGTTTTTT
15	TRBJ1-4	NA	TRBD1	TRBV4-3	CASSQDEGQGEKLFF	TGCGCCAGCAGCCAAGACGAGGGACAGGGTGAAAAACTGTTTTTT
15	TRBJ1-5	few	NA	TRBV6-5	CASSYSGNNNQPQHF	TGTGCCAGCAGTTACTCTGGTAACAACAATCAGCCCCAGCATTTT
15	TRBJ2-7	NA	NA	TRBV6-6	CASSYSYTLTYEQYF	TGTGCCAGCAGTTACTCCTATACATTGACCTACGAGCAGTACTTC
13	TRBJ2-1	NA	NA	TRBV6-5	CASSPLYYNEQFF	TGTGCCAGCAGTCCCTTGTATTACAATGAGCAGTTCTTC
16	TRBJ1-1	NA	NA	TRBV9	CASSGGGGRTNTEAFF	TGTGCCAGCAGCGGGGGTGGCGGCAGGACGAACACTGAAGCTTTCTTT
16	TRBJ1-5	NA	TRBD1	TRBV28	CASSSLDRGPSQPQHF	TGTGCCAGCAGTTCCCTGGACAGGGGCCCATCTCAGCCCCAGCATTTT
15	TRBJ2-2	NA	TRBD1	TRBV15	CATSTGGRGTGELFF	TGTGCCACCAGCACAGGGGGCAGGGGGACCGGGGAGCTGTTTTTT
15	TRBJ1-5	NA	NA	TRBV7-2	CASSLRSGGDQPQHF	TGTGCCAGCAGCTTACGTTCCGGGGGGGATCAGCCCCAGCATTTT
14	TRBJ1-5	once	NA	TRBV7-2	CASSLAPLSQPQHF	TGTGCCAGCAGCTTAGCTCCCTTATCTCAGCCCCAGCATTTT
15	TRBJ1-1	NA	NA	TRBV6-5	CASSYSTGRWTEAFF	TGTGCCAGCAGTTACTCGACCGGGCGGTGGACTGAAGCTTTCTTT
13	TRBJ1-5	NA	TRBD1	TRBV2	CASSGTGNQPQHF	TGTGCCAGCAGTGGGACAGGGAATCAGCCCCAGCATTTT
13	TRBJ1-1	NA	NA	TRBV28	CASSWLGNTEAFF	TGTGCCAGCAGTTGGCTGGGGAACACTGAAGCTTTCTTT
14	TRBJ2-3	NA	NA	TRBV7-3	CASSSHFTTDTQYF	TGTGCCAGCAGCTCCCACTTTACCACAGATACGCAGTATTTT
16	TRBJ1-1	NA	NA	TRBV6-6	CASSYVLEGINTEAFF	TGTGCCAGCAGTTACGTTTTAGAGGGCATTAACACTGAAGCTTTCTTT
15	TRBJ2-1	NA	TRBD1	TRBV5-6	CASSLSDRGFHEQFF	TGTGCCAGCAGCTTGTCGGACAGGGGATTCCATGAGCAGTTCTTC
13	TRBJ1-1	NA	NA	TRBV27	CASSLTRNTEAFF	TGTGCCAGCAGTTTAACGCGGAACACTGAAGCTTTCTTT
11	TRBJ2-1	NA	NA	TRBV7-6	CASSNTGEQFF	TGTGCCAGCAGCAACACGGGTGAGCAGTTCTTC
13	TRBJ1-5	NA	NA	TRBV7-6	CASSLGGGQPQHF	TGTGCCAGCAGCTTAGGAGGGGGTCAGCCCCAGCATTTT
16	TRBJ2-7	NA	TRBD1	TRBV7-9	CASSLIPGQGFYEQYF	TGTGCCAGCAGCTTAATCCCTGGACAGGGTTTCTACGAGCAGTACTTC